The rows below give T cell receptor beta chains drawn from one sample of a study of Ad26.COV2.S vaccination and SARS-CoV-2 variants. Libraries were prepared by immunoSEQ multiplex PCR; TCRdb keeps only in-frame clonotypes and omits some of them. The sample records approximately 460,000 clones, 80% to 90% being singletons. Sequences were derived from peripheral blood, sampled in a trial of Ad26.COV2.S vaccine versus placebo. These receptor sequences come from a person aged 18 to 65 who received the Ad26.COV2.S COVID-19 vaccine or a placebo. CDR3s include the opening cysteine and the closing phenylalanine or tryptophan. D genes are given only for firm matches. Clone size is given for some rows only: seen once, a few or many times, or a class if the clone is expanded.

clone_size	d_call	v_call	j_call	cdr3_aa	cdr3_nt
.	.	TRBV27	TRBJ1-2	CASSLNPNYGYTF	TGTGCCAGCAGTTTAAACCCTAACTATGGCTACACCTTC
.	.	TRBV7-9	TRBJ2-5	CASSYQGGGTQYF	TGTGCCAGCAGCTACCAAGGTGGGGGGACCCAGTACTTC
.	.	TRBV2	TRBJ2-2	CASGSGELFF	TGTGCCAGCGGGTCCGGGGAGCTGTTTTTT
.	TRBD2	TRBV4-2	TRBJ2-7	CASSQEELAGPYEQYF	TGTGCCAGCAGCCAAGAGGAACTAGCGGGGCCCTACGAGCAGTACTTC
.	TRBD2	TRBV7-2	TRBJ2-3	CASSLKAGGFFTDTQYF	TGTGCCAGCAGCTTAAAAGCGGGGGGGTTTTTCACAGATACGCAGTATTTT
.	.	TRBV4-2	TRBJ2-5	CASSHNRARETQYF	TGTGCCAGCAGCCACAATCGCGCGCGAGAGACCCAGTACTTC
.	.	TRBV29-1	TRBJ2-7	CSVERGTDPYEQYF	TGCAGCGTTGAGAGGGGGACGGATCCTTACGAGCAGTACTTC
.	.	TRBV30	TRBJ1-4	CAWSPGQGSNEKLFF	TGTGCCTGGAGTCCCGGGCAGGGAAGTAATGAAAAACTGTTTTTT
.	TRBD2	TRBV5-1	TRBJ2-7	CACRPLAGGPYEQYF	TGCGCTTGTAGGCCCCTAGCGGGAGGCCCCTACGAGCAGTACTTC
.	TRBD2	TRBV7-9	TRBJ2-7	CASSRTSGNRVQYF	TGTGCCAGCAGCAGGACTAGCGGGAATAGGGTGCAGTACTTC
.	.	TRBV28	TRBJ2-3	CASSFRPTDRASQYF	TGTGCCAGCAGTTTCCGGCCAACAGACAGAGCTTCGCAGTATTTT
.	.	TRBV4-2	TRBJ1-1	CASSQSFSTAEAFF	TGTGCCAGCAGCCAATCCTTCTCTACGGCTGAAGCTTTCTTT
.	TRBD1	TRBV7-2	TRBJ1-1	CASSLGGTANTEAFF	TGTGCCAGCAGCCTTGGAGGGACAGCGAACACTGAAGCTTTCTTT
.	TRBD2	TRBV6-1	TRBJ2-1	CASSERTSAYNEQFF	TGTGCCAGCAGTGAAAGAACTAGCGCGTACAATGAGCAGTTCTTC
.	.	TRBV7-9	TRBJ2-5	CASSSPTTDQETQYF	TGTGCCAGCAGCTCTCCTACGACAGACCAAGAGACCCAGTACTTC
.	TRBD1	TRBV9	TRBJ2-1	CASSVRQGSYNEQFF	TGTGCCAGCAGCGTTCGACAGGGAAGCTACAATGAGCAGTTCTTC
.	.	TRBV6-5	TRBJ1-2	CASRGTGRNYGYTF	TGTGCCAGCAGGGGAACAGGTCGAAACTATGGCTACACCTTC
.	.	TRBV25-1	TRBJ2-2	CASSDNRVANTGELFF	TGTGCCAGCAGTGACAACAGGGTAGCGAACACCGGGGAGCTGTTTTTT
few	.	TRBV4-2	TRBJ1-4	CASSPQDSTNEKLFF	TGTGCCAGCAGCCCCCAGGATTCAACTAATGAAAAACTGTTTTTT
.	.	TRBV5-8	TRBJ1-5	CASREVRLDQPQHF	TGTGCCAGCAGGGAGGTTAGGTTGGATCAGCCCCAGCATTTT
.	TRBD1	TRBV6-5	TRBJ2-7	CASSYRDRGYEQYF	TGTGCCAGCAGTTACAGGGACAGGGGCTACGAGCAGTACTTC
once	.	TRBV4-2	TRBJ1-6	CASRPRMGILSLHF	TGTGCCAGCAGACCTAGGATGGGGATTTTGTCCCTCCACTTT
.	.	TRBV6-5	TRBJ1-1	CASSYVGAKNTEAFF	TGTGCCAGCAGTTACGTGGGGGCTAAGAACACTGAAGCTTTCTTT
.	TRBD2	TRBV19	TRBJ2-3	CASTTGLASTDTQYF	TGTGCCAGTACTACGGGACTAGCGAGCACAGATACGCAGTATTTT
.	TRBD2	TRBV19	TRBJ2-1	CASSITSLAGSYNEQFF	TGTGCCAGTAGTATAACTTCACTAGCGGGCTCCTACAATGAGCAGTTCTTC
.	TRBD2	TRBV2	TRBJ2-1	CASSDTSGVYNEQFF	TGTGCCAGCAGTGATACTAGCGGAGTCTACAATGAGCAGTTCTTC
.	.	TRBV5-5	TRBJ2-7	CASSLFGQTSYEQYF	TGTGCCAGCAGCTTGTTCGGACAGACCTCCTACGAGCAGTACTTC
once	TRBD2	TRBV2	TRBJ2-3	CASSDVIAGSTDTQYF	TGTGCCAGCAGTGATGTGATAGCGGGGAGCACAGATACGCAGTATTTT
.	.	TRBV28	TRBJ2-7	CASSSFGGISYEQYF	TGTGCCAGCAGTTCTTTCGGCGGGATAAGCTACGAGCAGTACTTC
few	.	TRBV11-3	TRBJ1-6	CASSCRIRGSYNSPLHF	TGTGCCAGCAGCTGCCGAATCAGGGGTTCCTATAATTCACCCCTCCACTTT
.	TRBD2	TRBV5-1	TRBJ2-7	CASSLLAGEGYEQYF	TGCGCCAGCAGCTTGCTAGCGGGAGAAGGTTACGAGCAGTACTTC
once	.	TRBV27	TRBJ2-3	CASSLSVPTDTQYF	TGTGCCAGCAGTTTATCGGTGCCCACAGATACGCAGTATTTT
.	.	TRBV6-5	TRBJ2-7	CASSLGLGRSYEQYF	TGTGCCAGCAGTTTAGGATTGGGCCGGTCCTACGAGCAGTACTTC
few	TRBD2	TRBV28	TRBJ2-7	CASSFSASGRYEQYF	TGTGCCAGCAGTTTTTCTGCTAGCGGGAGATACGAGCAGTACTTC
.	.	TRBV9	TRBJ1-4	CASSVGVGEALNEKLFF	TGTGCCAGCAGCGTAGGGGTAGGGGAGGCCCTTAATGAAAAACTGTTTTTT
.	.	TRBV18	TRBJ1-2	CASSPPAQAGYTF	TGTGCCAGCTCACCACCGGCTCAAGCAGGCTACACCTTC
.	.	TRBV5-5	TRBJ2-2	CASSRQFRQNTGELFF	TGTGCCAGCAGCCGTCAGTTTCGGCAGAACACCGGGGAGCTGTTTTTT
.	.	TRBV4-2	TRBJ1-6	CASSQKGWGFPPNSPLHF	TGTGCCAGCAGCCAGAAGGGGTGGGGATTTCCCCCCAATTCACCCCTCCACTTT
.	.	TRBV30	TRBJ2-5	CAWTSSIGRQAGETQYF	TGTGCCTGGACTTCATCAATCGGTCGGCAGGCAGGAGAGACCCAGTACTTC
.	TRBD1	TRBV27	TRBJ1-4	CASSPDRGGDEKLFF	TGTGCCAGCAGTCCGGACAGGGGAGGCGATGAAAAACTGTTTTTT
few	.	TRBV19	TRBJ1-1	CASSIFGDQAEAFF	TGTGCCAGTAGTATTTTCGGGGATCAGGCTGAAGCTTTCTTT
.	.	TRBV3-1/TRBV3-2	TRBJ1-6	CASSQVRNSASPLHF	TGTGCCAGCAGCCAAGTGAGGAATTCGGCCTCACCCCTCCACTTT
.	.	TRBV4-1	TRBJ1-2	CASSQVLRRRTANYGYTF	TGCGCCAGCAGCCAAGTTCTAAGACGTAGGACAGCAAACTATGGCTACACCTTC
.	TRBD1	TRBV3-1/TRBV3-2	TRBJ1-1	CASSRTGDTEAFF	TGTGCCAGCAGCCGGACAGGGGACACTGAAGCTTTCTTT
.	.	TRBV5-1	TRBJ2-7	CASSLVSGSEQYF	TGCGCCAGCAGCTTGGTATCTGGGTCCGAGCAGTACTTC
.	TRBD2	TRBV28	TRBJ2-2	CASSSPLAGALILVGELFF	TGTGCCAGCAGTTCACCACTAGCGGGAGCTCTAATTTTAGTCGGGGAGCTGTTTTTT
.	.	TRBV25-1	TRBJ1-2	CASSPSGGKRGYGYTF	TGTGCCAGCAGTCCCAGTGGAGGGAAACGGGGCTATGGCTACACCTTC
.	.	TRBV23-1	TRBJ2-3	CASSLETAQGWGDGDTQYF	TGCGCCAGCAGCCTAGAAACAGCACAGGGCTGGGGTGACGGAGATACGCAGTATTTT
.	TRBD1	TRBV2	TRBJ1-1	CASTGQGWTEAFF	TGTGCCAGCACGGGACAGGGATGGACTGAAGCTTTCTTT
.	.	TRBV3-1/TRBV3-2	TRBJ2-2	CASSLGTPLHTGELFF	TGTGCCAGCAGCCTGGGGACTCCCCTTCATACCGGGGAGCTGTTTTTT
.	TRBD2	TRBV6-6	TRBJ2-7	CASSPLPGGSATQYF	TGTGCCAGCAGTCCTCTCCCCGGGGGGTCCGCCACGCAGTACTTC
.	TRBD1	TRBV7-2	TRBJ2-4	CASSLVLQGVKNIQYF	TGTGCCAGCAGCTTAGTCCTCCAGGGGGTGAAAAACATTCAGTACTTC
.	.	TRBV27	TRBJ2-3	CASSLSMGPADTQYF	TGTGCCAGCAGTTTATCCATGGGCCCGGCGGATACGCAGTATTTT
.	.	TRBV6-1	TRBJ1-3	CASSDRWAAGNTIYF	TGTGCCAGCAGTGATAGGTGGGCTGCGGGAAACACCATATATTTT
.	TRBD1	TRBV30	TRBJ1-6	CAWSSEGQGGSPLHF	TGTGCCTGGAGTAGCGAAGGACAGGGAGGTTCACCCCTCCACTTT
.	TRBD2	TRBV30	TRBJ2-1	CAWSVQVTSGTYNEQFF	TGTGCCTGGAGTGTACAAGTGACTAGCGGTACCTACAATGAGCAGTTCTTC
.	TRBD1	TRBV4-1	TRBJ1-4	CASSPRQGMGDEKLFF	TGCGCCAGCAGCCCCCGACAGGGGATGGGGGATGAAAAACTGTTTTTT
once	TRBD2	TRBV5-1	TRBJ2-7	CASRHGPAARSSAGAVYEQYF	TGCGCCAGCCGACATGGCCCAGCGGCCCGCAGTTCGGCGGGAGCGGTCTACGAGCAGTACTTC